Below, one T cell receptor beta chain is given with its context. Its target is unknown. A multiplex PCR was run with 60 Vbeta primers and 13 Jbeta primers. Profiling relied on immunoSEQ multiplex PCR, and the TCRdb table lists in-frame clones only, not all of them. The sample lists around 58,000 clones; approximately 71% were seen once. These data are taken from a study of cytomegalovirus exposure and HLA in healthy donors. This CDR3 spans 14 amino acids. The germline CDR1 and CDR2 sequences are SGHTA and FQGNSA. The V and J ends lost 5 bases and 3 bases, in that order; junction bases with no gene match: 4. Donors counted as nominally healthy when sampled, yet unrecorded immune exposures were likely. Study-level points and caveats: Later analysis indicated greater clonal expansion among HLA-associated TCR beta chains than among equally common other chains. Productive rates of about 87% or about 30% were seen for most TCR beta V segments in an earlier analysis.

This chain connects TRBV7-2 to TRBJ2-1, with TRBD2 matching 7 bases. The sample was PBMCs. The clonotype was recovered from a man aged 40-49 years in good health and CMV-seropositive. As DNA, the CDR3 is TGTGCCAGCAGCCCAGGACTAGACTACAATGAGCAGTTCTTC. This encodes CASSPGLDYNEQFF.